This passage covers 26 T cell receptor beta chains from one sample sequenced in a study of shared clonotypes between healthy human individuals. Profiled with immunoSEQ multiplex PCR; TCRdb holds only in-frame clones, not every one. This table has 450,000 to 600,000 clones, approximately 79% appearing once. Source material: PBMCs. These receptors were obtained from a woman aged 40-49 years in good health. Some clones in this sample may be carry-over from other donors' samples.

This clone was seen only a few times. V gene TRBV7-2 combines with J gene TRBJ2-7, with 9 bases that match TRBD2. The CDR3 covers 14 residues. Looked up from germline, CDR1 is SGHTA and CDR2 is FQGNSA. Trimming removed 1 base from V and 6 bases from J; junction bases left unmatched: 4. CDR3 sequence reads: CASSLVVAGVEQYF. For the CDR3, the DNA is TGTGCCAGCAGCTTAGTGGTAGCGGGAGTCGAGCAGTACTTC. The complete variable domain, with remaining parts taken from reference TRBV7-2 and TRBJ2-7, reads GAGVSQSPSNKVTEKGKDVELRCDPISGHTALYWYRQSLGQGLEFLIYFQGNSAPDKSGLPSDRFSAERTGGSVSTLTIQRTQQEDSAVYLCASSLVVAGVEQYFGPGTRLTVT.

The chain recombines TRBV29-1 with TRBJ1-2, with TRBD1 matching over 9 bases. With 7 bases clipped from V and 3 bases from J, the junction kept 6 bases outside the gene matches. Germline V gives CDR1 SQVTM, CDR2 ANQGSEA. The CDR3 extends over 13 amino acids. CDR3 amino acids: CSAQGAFDYGYTF. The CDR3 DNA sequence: TGCAGCGCACAGGGGGCATTTGACTATGGCTACACCTTC.

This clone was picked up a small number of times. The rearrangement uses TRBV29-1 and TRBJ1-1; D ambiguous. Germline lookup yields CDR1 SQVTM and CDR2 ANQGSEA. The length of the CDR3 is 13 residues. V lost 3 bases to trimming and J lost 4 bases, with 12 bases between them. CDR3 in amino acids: CSVEKDRTTEAFF. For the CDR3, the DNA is TGCAGCGTTGAGAAAGACCGAACCACTGAAGCTTTCTTT.

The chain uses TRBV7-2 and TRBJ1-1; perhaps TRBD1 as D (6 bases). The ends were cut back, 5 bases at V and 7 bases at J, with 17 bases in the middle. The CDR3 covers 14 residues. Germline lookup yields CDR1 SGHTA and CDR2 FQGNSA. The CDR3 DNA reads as TGTGCCAGCAGCCCCTTCGGGGGGGCTGGTGAAGCTTTCTTT. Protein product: CASSPFGGAGEAFF.

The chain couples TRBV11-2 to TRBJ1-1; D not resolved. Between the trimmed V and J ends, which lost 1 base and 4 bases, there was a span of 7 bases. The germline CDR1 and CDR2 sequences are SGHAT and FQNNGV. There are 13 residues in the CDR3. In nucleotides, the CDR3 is TGTGCCAGCAGCTTAGGATTTGGCACTGAAGCTTTCTTT. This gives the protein CASSLGFGTEAFF.

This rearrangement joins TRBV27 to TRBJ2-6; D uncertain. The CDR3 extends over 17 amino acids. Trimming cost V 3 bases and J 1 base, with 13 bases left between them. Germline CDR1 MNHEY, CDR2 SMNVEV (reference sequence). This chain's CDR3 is CASSFVAGRSGANVLTF. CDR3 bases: TGTGCCAGCAGTTTTGTCGCAGGCAGGTCTGGGGCCAACGTCCTGACTTTC.

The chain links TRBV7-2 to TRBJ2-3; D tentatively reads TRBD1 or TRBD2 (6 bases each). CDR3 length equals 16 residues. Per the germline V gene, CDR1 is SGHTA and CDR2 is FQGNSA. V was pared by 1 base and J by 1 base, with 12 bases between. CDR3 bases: TGTGCCAGCAGCTTAGTTGGGGGGCTGGGCACAGATACGCAGTATTTT. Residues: CASSLVGGLGTDTQYF.

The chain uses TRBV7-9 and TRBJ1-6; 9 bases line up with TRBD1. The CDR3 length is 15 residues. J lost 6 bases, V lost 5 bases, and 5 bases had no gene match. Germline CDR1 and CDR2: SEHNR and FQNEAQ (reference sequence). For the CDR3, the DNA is TGTGCCAGCAGCGGACAGGGGAATCTTAATTCACCCCTCCACTTT. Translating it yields CASSGQGNLNSPLHF.

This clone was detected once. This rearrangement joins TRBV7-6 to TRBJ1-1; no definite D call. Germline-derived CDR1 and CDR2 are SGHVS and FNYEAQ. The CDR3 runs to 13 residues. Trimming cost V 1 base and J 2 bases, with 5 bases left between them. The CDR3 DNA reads TGTGCCAGCAGCTTAGGCGCAAACACTGAAGCTTTCTTT. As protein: CASSLGANTEAFF.

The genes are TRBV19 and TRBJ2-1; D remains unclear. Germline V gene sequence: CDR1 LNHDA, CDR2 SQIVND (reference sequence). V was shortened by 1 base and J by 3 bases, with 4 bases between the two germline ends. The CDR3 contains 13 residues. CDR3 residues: CASSIASYNEQFF. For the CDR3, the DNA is TGTGCCAGTAGTATAGCTAGCTACAATGAGCAGTTCTTC.

This chain's CDR3 is CASSPGPILIQYF. CDR3 nucleotide sequence: TGTGCCAGCAGCCCAGGGCCTATTTTAATTCAGTACTTC. This sequence joins TRBV7-2 and TRBJ2-4; maybe TRBD1 (5 bases). This CDR3 has 13 amino acids. Germline assignment: CDR1 SGHTA and CDR2 FQGNSA. The V and J ends lost 5 bases and 10 bases respectively, with 15 bases between them.

The CDR3 sequence is CASRLGQGYGNTIYF. In DNA, the CDR3 is TGTGCCAGCAGGCTTGGACAGGGGTATGGAAACACCATATATTTT. This chain connects TRBV6-5 to TRBJ1-3; 9 positions agree with TRBD1. The CDR3 loop spans 15 amino acids. Germline V CDR1 and CDR2: MNHEY, SVGAGI. The V segment lost 6 bases and the J segment 3 bases; nucleotides outside the gene matches: 6.

As DNA, the CDR3 is TGCGCCAGCAGCCGCCTCTCGACAGAGGAAGCTTTCTTT. This sequence encodes CASSRLSTEEAFF. This chain uses TRBV4-3 with TRBJ1-1; D is possibly TRBD1 (5 bases). Germline values: CDR1 LGHNA, CDR2 YSLEER. Between the trimmed V and J ends, which lost 4 bases and 8 bases, there was a span of 14 bases. This CDR3 comprises 13 residues.

In DNA, the CDR3 is TGTGCCAGCAGCCGGACGACTAGCGGGAGTTTAAATGAGCAGTTCTTC. Protein: CASSRTTSGSLNEQFF. This rearrangement joins TRBV6-6 to TRBJ2-1, with 12 nucleotides matching TRBD2. V lost 6 bases and J lost 7; bases outside the gene matches: 10. Germline V gene sequence: CDR1 MNHNY, CDR2 SVGAGI (reference sequence). This CDR3 region has 16 residues.

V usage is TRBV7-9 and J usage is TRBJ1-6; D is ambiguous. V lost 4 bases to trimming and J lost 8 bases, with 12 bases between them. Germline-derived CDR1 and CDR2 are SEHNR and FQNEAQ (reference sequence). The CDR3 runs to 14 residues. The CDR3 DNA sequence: TGTGCCAGCAGCTCGGACGTCGCGGATTCACCCCTCCACTTT. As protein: CASSSDVADSPLHF.

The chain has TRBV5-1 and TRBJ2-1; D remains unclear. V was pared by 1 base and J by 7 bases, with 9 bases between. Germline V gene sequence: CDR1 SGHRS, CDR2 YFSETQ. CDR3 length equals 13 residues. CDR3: CASSLTVDNEQFF. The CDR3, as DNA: TGCGCCAGCAGCTTGACAGTCGATAATGAGCAGTTCTTC.

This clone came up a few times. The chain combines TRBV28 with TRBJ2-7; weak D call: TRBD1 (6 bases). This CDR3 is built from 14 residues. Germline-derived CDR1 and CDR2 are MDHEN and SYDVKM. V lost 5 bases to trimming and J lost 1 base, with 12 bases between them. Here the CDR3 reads CASSEHRVSYEQYF. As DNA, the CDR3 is TGTGCCAGCAGTGAACACAGGGTATCCTACGAGCAGTACTTC.

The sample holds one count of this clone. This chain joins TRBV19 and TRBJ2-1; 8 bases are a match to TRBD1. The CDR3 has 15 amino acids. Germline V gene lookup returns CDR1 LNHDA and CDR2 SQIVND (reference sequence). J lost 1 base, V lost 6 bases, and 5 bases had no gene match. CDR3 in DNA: TGTGCCAGTAGAGAAACAGGGGGGTCCTACAATGAGCAGTTCTTC. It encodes CASRETGGSYNEQFF.

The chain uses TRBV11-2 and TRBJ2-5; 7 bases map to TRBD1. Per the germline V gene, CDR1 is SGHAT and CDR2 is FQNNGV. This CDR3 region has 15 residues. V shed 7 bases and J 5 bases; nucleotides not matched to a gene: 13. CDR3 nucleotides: TGTGCCAGCACCCAACAGGGGTTGGACTTGGAGACCCAGTACTTC. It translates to CASTQQGLDLETQYF.

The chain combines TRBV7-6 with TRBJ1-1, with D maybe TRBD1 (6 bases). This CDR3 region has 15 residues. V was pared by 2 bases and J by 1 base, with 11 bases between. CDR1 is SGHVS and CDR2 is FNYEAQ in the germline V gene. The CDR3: CASSLPDRRNTEAFF. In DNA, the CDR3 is TGTGCCAGCAGCTTACCTGACAGGAGGAACACTGAAGCTTTCTTT.

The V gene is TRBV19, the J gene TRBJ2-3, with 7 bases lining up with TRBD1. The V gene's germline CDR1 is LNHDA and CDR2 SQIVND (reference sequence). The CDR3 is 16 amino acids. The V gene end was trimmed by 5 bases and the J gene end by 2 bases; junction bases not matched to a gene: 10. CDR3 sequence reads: CASSAQDRVPTDTQYF. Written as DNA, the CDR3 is TGTGCCAGTAGTGCCCAAGACAGGGTACCCACAGATACGCAGTATTTT.

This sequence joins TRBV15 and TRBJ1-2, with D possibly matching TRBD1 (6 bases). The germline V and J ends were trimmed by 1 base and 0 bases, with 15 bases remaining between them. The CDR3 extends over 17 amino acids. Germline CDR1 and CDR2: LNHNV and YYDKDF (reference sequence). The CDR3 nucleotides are TGTGCCACCAGCAGAGCGAACAGGGACACTGCTAACTATGGCTACACCTTC. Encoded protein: CATSRANRDTANYGYTF.

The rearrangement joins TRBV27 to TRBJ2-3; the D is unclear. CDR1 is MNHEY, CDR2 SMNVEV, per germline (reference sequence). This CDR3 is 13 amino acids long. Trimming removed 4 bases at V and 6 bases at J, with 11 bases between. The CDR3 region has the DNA TGTGCCAGCAGTTACGGGTTTAGGGATACGCAGTATTTT. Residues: CASSYGFRDTQYF.

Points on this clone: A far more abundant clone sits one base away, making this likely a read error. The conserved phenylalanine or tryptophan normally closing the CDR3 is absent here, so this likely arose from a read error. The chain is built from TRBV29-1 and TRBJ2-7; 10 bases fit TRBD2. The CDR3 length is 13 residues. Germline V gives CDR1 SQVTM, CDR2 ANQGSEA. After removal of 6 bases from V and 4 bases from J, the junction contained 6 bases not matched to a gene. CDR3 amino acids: CSVSTSGSYEQYL. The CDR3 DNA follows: TGCAGCGTCTCGACTAGCGGGTCGTACGAGCAGTACCTC.

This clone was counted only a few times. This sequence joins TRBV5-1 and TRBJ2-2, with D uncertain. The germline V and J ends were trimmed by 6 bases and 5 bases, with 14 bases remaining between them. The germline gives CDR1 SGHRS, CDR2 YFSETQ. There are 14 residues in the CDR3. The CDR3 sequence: CASTNEGGTGELFF. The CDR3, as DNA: TGCGCCAGCACCAATGAAGGTGGAACCGGGGAGCTGTTTTTT. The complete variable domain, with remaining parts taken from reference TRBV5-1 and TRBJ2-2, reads KAGVTQTPRYLIKTRGQQVTLSCSPISGHRSVSWYQQTPGQGLQFLFEYFSETQRNKGNFPGRFSGRQFSNSRSEMNVSTLELGDSALYLCASTNEGGTGELFFGEGSRLTVL.

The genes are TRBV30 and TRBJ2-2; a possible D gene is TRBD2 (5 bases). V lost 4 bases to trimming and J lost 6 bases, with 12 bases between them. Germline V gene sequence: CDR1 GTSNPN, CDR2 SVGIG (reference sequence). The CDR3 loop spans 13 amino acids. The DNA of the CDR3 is TGTGCCTGGAAGAGGGTGAGAGCCGGGGAGCTGTTTTTT. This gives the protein CAWKRVRAGELFF.